This paragraph reports one T cell receptor (beta chain). These data come from a study of cytomegalovirus exposure and HLA in healthy donors. The CDR3 extends over 11 amino acids. The J segment lost 10 bases and the V segment lost 10 bases, leaving 6 bases of the junction unmatched. Per germline, CDR1 SNHLY and CDR2 FYNNEI. A multiplex PCR was run with 60 Vbeta primers and 13 Jbeta primers. Sequencing was performed with immunoSEQ multiplex PCR; in TCRdb, only in-frame clones are kept and a portion is missing. The table shows some 190,000 clones, with less than 85% occurring only once. The sequence derives from a boy between 2 and 15 years old in good health and CMV-seronegative. The chain is built from TRBV2 and TRBJ2-1; TRBD2 agrees at 8 bases. The sample taken for sequencing was PBMCs. CDR3 in amino acids: CAIKTSGEQFF. The CDR3 coding sequence is TGTGCCATCAAAACTAGCGGCGAGCAGTTCTTC.